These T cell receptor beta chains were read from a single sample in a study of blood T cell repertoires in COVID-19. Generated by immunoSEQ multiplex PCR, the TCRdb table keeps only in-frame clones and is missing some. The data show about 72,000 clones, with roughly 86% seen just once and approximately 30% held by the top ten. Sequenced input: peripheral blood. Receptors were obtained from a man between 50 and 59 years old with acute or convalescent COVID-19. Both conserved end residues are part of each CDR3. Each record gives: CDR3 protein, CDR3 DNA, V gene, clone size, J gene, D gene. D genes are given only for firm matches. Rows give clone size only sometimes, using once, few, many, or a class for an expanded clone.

CDR3: CASSPRGQGYEQYF
DNA: TGTGCCAGCTCACCAAGGGGACAAGGTTACGAGCAGTACTTC
V: TRBV18
size: few
J: TRBJ2-7
D: .

CDR3: CASSPPTEQGFRGYTF
DNA: TGCGCCAGCAGCCCCCCAACGGAGCAGGGGTTTCGTGGCTACACCTTC
V: TRBV5-1
size: .
J: TRBJ1-2
D: .

CDR3: CASSLGTGGADTQYF
DNA: TGTGCCAGCAGCTTAGGGACAGGGGGGGCAGATACGCAGTATTTT
V: TRBV7-9
size: .
J: TRBJ2-3
D: TRBD1

CDR3: CATSAPRWQGRVPGELFF
DNA: TGTGCCACCAGTGCTCCTAGGTGGCAGGGGCGCGTGCCCGGGGAGCTGTTTTTT
V: TRBV24-1
size: few
J: TRBJ2-2
D: .

CDR3: CASSVVAGGHKTDTQYF
DNA: TGTGCCAGCAGCGTAGTAGCGGGGGGGCATAAAACAGATACGCAGTATTTT
V: TRBV9
size: .
J: TRBJ2-3
D: TRBD2

CDR3: CAISDPTGEVSNYGYTF
DNA: TGTGCCATCAGTGACCCGACAGGGGAAGTCTCTAACTATGGCTACACCTTC
V: TRBV10-3
size: few
J: TRBJ1-2
D: TRBD1

CDR3: CASSPTISETQYF
DNA: TGTGCCAGCTCACCGACTATTTCCGAGACCCAGTACTTC
V: TRBV18
size: .
J: TRBJ2-5
D: .

CDR3: CASRKAGGRFEQFF
DNA: TGCGCCAGCAGAAAAGCGGGGGGGCGATTTGAGCAGTTCTTC
V: TRBV5-1
size: .
J: TRBJ2-1
D: TRBD2

CDR3: CASSLAGNSNQPQHF
DNA: TGTGCCAGCAGCTTGGCCGGGAATAGCAATCAGCCCCAGCATTTT
V: TRBV5-8
size: .
J: TRBJ1-5
D: .

CDR3: CASSRTGTTSNQPQHF
DNA: TGTGCCAGCAGCAGGACAGGGACGACTAGCAATCAGCCCCAGCATTTT
V: TRBV7-9
size: .
J: TRBJ1-5
D: TRBD1

CDR3: CASSPRQGMNTEAFF
DNA: TGTGCCAGCAGCCCCAGACAGGGGATGAACACTGAAGCTTTCTTT
V: TRBV7-2
size: .
J: TRBJ1-1
D: TRBD1

CDR3: CASSLMATTNEKLFF
DNA: TGTGCCAGCAGCTTAATGGCAACAACTAATGAAAAACTGTTTTTT
V: TRBV7-8
size: .
J: TRBJ1-4
D: .

CDR3: CASSKALGDRGYNEQFF
DNA: TGTGCCAGCAGCAAAGCGCTAGGAGACAGGGGCTACAATGAGCAGTTCTTC
V: TRBV21-1
size: .
J: TRBJ2-1
D: .

CDR3: CASSQGASGGEQFF
DNA: TGTGCCAGCAGCCAAGGGGCTAGCGGAGGGGAGCAGTTCTTC
V: TRBV7-6
size: .
J: TRBJ2-1
D: TRBD2

CDR3: CASSRGQGAGQPQHF
DNA: TGTGCCAGCAGTAGGGGACAGGGGGCGGGACAGCCCCAGCATTTT
V: TRBV2
size: many
J: TRBJ1-5
D: TRBD1

CDR3: CAISWDRADTGELFF
DNA: TGTGCCATCAGTTGGGACAGGGCCGACACCGGGGAGCTGTTTTTT
V: TRBV10-3
size: .
J: TRBJ2-2
D: TRBD1

CDR3: CASSLGTSYGYTF
DNA: TGTGCCAGCAGCTTAGGGACTAGCTATGGCTACACCTTC
V: TRBV11-2
size: .
J: TRBJ1-2
D: .

CDR3: CASSGTSHEQFF
DNA: TGTGCCAGCAGCGGGACTTCCCATGAGCAGTTCTTC
V: TRBV7-3
size: .
J: TRBJ2-1
D: .

CDR3: CASSPLASGGAGEQFF
DNA: TGTGCCAGCTCACCATTGGCTAGCGGGGGGGCCGGTGAGCAGTTCTTC
V: TRBV18
size: .
J: TRBJ2-1
D: TRBD2

CDR3: CATSPDRASNEQFF
DNA: TGTGCCACCAGCCCGGACAGGGCCAGCAATGAGCAGTTCTTC
V: TRBV15
size: .
J: TRBJ2-1
D: TRBD1

CDR3: CASSQGQGAGQETQYF
DNA: TGCGCCAGCAGCCAAGGGCAGGGGGCAGGTCAAGAGACCCAGTACTTC
V: TRBV4-1
size: .
J: TRBJ2-5
D: TRBD1

CDR3: CASSPRESEQYF
DNA: TGTGCCAGCAGCCCACGGGAATCCGAGCAGTACTTC
V: TRBV11-2
size: .
J: TRBJ2-7
D: .

CDR3: CASSQTSGGAGEQFF
DNA: TGTGCCAGTAGTCAGACTAGCGGGGGGGCCGGTGAGCAGTTCTTC
V: TRBV19
size: .
J: TRBJ2-1
D: TRBD2

CDR3: CASSPSGGSEAFF
DNA: TGTGCCAGCAGTCCGTCGGGGGGGTCTGAAGCTTTCTTT
V: TRBV27
size: .
J: TRBJ1-1
D: .

CDR3: CASSPRTGDYEQYF
DNA: TGTGCCAGCAGTCCCCGGACAGGGGACTACGAGCAGTACTTC
V: TRBV27
size: .
J: TRBJ2-7
D: TRBD1

CDR3: CASRQSSYNSPLHF
DNA: TGCGCCAGCAGACAGAGCTCCTATAATTCACCCCTCCACTTT
V: TRBV5-1
size: .
J: TRBJ1-6
D: .

CDR3: CASSLTGGRYNEQFF
DNA: TGTGCCAGCAGCTTAACGGGGGGGCGCTACAATGAGCAGTTCTTC
V: TRBV7-3
size: .
J: TRBJ2-1
D: .

CDR3: CASSETLQTTYEQYF
DNA: TGTGCCAGCAGTGAAACCCTGCAGACAACCTACGAGCAGTACTTC
V: TRBV25-1
size: .
J: TRBJ2-7
D: .

CDR3: CAWSPGLGVQETQYF
DNA: TGTGCCTGGAGTCCGGGACTAGGGGTACAAGAGACCCAGTACTTC
V: TRBV30
size: .
J: TRBJ2-5
D: TRBD2

CDR3: CASSTGLAGGTSTDTQYF
DNA: TGTGCCAGCAGCACAGGACTAGCGGGGGGAACTAGCACAGATACGCAGTATTTT
V: TRBV7-2
size: .
J: TRBJ2-3
D: TRBD2

CDR3: CASTETDLNYGYTF
DNA: TGTGCCAGCACCGAGACAGACTTAAACTATGGCTACACCTTC
V: TRBV6-5
size: .
J: TRBJ1-2
D: .

CDR3: CASSRGGGRSTNEKLFF
DNA: TGTGCCAGCAGCCGAGGCGGAGGTCGATCAACTAATGAAAAACTGTTTTTT
V: TRBV5-4
size: .
J: TRBJ1-4
D: .

CDR3: CASSESLQEQYF
DNA: TGCGCCAGCAGTGAGTCGCTCCAGGAGCAGTACTTC
V: TRBV10-1
size: .
J: TRBJ2-7
D: .

CDR3: CASRGRGPYEQYF
DNA: TGTGCCAGCAGGGGCAGGGGGCCCTACGAGCAGTACTTC
V: TRBV6-5
size: .
J: TRBJ2-7
D: TRBD1

CDR3: CASSLSPSGTNTGELFF
DNA: TGTGCCAGCAGTTTATCTCCTAGCGGGACTAACACCGGGGAGCTGTTTTTT
V: TRBV27
size: once
J: TRBJ2-2
D: TRBD2